The clone carrying this TCR beta chain came up a few times. Its antigen is undetermined. This record comes from a study of T cells in localized non-small cell lung cancer. Study-wide results and limits: Owing to sequencing of a solitary tumor region, heterogeneity cannot be discounted.

Clones were read by immunoSEQ multiplex PCR, and TCRdb kept only the in-frame ones, dropping some. There are around 79,000 clones in the sample; about three quarters occur only once, and roughly a fifth lies in the top ten. Trimming cost V 3 bases and J 2 bases, with 11 bases left between them. The CDR3 extends over 14 amino acids. The germline V gene encodes CDR1 SNHLY and CDR2 FYNNEI. This chain uses TRBV2 with TRBJ2-7; D is perhaps TRBD1 (6 bases). This material consisted of PBMCs, taken before any cancer treatment. This TCR was recovered from a man aged 35 to 69 with stage II squamous cell lung carcinoma. The CDR3 DNA is TGTGCCAGCAGTGAGGAGACAGGTACCTACGAGCAGTACTTC. Its translation is CASSEETGTYEQYF. The full variable domain, completed using reference TRBV2 and TRBJ2-7, is EPEVTQTPSHQVTQMGQEVILRCVPISNHLYFYWYRQILGQKVEFLVSFYNNEISEKSEIFDDQFSVERPDGSNFTLKIRSTKLEDSAMYFCASSEETGTYEQYFGPGTRLTVT.